This TCR beta chain was profiled in a study of radiotherapy plus CTLA-4 blockade in lung cancer. Study results and caveats: It was early blood T cell clone dynamics, with interferon-beta, that reportedly best predicted response. The study found tumor-derived TCR clones expanded in blood after radiotherapy plus ipilimumab.

Method: immunoSEQ multiplex PCR; TCRdb's copy keeps in-frame clones and lacks some. The data hold 30,000 to 45,000 clones, with 70% to 85% observed a single time. The CDR3 has 16 amino acids. Germline V gives CDR1 SGHDT, CDR2 YYEEEE. As concerns this clone: No antigen is known for it. An end of the junction does not agree with germline; a read error may underlie this. Other DNA sequences in the same sample also yield this CDR3.

The chain carries TRBV5-6 and TRBJ1-2; unclear D gene. The receptor was isolated from a human donor with non-small cell lung cancer who had stable disease on radiotherapy plus ipilimumab. The sample consisted of peripheral blood, taken from a patient treated with radiotherapy plus ipilimumab. The CDR3 coding sequence is TGTGCTAGCAGCTTGAGTGAGATACGCAGCCACTATGGCTACACCTTC. It yields the protein CASSLSEIRSHYGYTF. Combining the CDR3 with reference TRBV5-6 and TRBJ1-2 gives the whole variable domain DAGVTQSPTHLIKTRGQQVTLRCSPKSGHDTVSWYQQALGQGPQFIFQYYEEEERQRGNFPDRFSGHQFPNYSSELNVNALLLGDSALYLCASSLSEIRSHYGYTFGSGTRLTVV.